A selection of T cell receptor beta chains follows, all from one sample in a study of T cell repertoires in cytomegalovirus infection. Antigens for these TCRs are unknown. TCRdb reanalysed the reads using MiXCR and keeps one entry per CDR3 protein. The table lists approximately 110,000 distinct CDR3 sequences, under 50% of them singletons. This sample comprised CD8+ T cells from cultured PBMCs, obtained from culture after CMV antigen stimulation. Receptor source: a human donor in good health (CMV status not recorded). Some clones in this sample may be carry-over from other donors' samples. Both conserved end residues are part of each CDR3. Fields, in order: V gene, clone size, J gene, D gene, CDR3 DNA, CDR3 protein. A D gene is named only where the DNA matches it firmly. Rows may omit the clone size; those that give it use once, few, many or a size class.

V gene: TRBV5-1; clone size: many; J gene: TRBJ1-5; D gene: TRBD1; CDR3 DNA: TGCGCCAGCAGCTTGGTCCCAACCGGGACAGCGCGGAATCAGCCCCAGCATTTT; CDR3 protein: CASSLVPTGTARNQPQHF
V gene: TRBV12-3/TRBV12-4; clone size: -; J gene: TRBJ1-2; D gene: -; CDR3 DNA: TGTGCCAGCAGTTTTGGGTTTCCTAACTATGGCTACACCTTC; CDR3 protein: CASSFGFPNYGYTF
V gene: TRBV28; clone size: -; J gene: TRBJ2-1; D gene: TRBD2; CDR3 DNA: TGTGCCAGCAGTACTTCTCCCGGACTAGCGAGTATCCCGCAGTTCTTC; CDR3 protein: CASSTSPGLASIPQFF
V gene: TRBV7-8; clone size: many; J gene: TRBJ2-3; D gene: -; CDR3 DNA: TGTGCCAGCAGCCCCAGGGAGGGGGGGGATACGCAGTATTTT; CDR3 protein: CASSPREGGDTQYF
V gene: TRBV19; clone size: few; J gene: TRBJ2-1; D gene: TRBD1; CDR3 DNA: TGTGCCAGTAGTATAAGTTCGGGACAGGGGCCCTACAATGAGCAGTTCTTC; CDR3 protein: CASSISSGQGPYNEQFF
V gene: TRBV27; clone size: -; J gene: TRBJ1-1; D gene: TRBD1; CDR3 DNA: TGTGCCAGCAGTTTATCCAGGGGGGCGAACACTGAAGCTTTCTTT; CDR3 protein: CASSLSRGANTEAFF
V gene: TRBV7-3; clone size: -; J gene: TRBJ2-2; D gene: -; CDR3 DNA: TGTGCCAGCAGCTTAAGAGGGCAGGAGAACACCGGGGAGCTGTTTTTT; CDR3 protein: CASSLRGQENTGELFF
V gene: TRBV19; clone size: -; J gene: TRBJ1-1; D gene: -; CDR3 DNA: TGTGCCAGTAGCGGAGAAGGCACTGAAGCTTTCTTT; CDR3 protein: CASSGEGTEAFF
V gene: TRBV7-2; clone size: few; J gene: TRBJ2-3; D gene: TRBD2; CDR3 DNA: TGTGCCAGCAGCGCCTTTAGCGGGGCCACAGATACGCAGTATTTT; CDR3 protein: CASSAFSGATDTQYF
V gene: TRBV7-2; clone size: -; J gene: TRBJ2-3; D gene: TRBD2; CDR3 DNA: TGTGCCAGCAGCTTAACGGGACTACCCCTAGATACGCAGTATTTT; CDR3 protein: CASSLTGLPLDTQYF
V gene: TRBV19; clone size: -; J gene: TRBJ2-3; D gene: TRBD2; CDR3 DNA: TGTGCCAGTAGTGGAAGCGGGGGGGCCAGAAATACGCAGTATTTT; CDR3 protein: CASSGSGGARNTQYF
V gene: TRBV7-8; clone size: many; J gene: TRBJ2-1; D gene: TRBD2; CDR3 DNA: TGTGCCAGCAGCTTAGACGGCGGGGGCTACAATGAGCAGTTCTTC; CDR3 protein: CASSLDGGGYNEQFF
V gene: TRBV19; clone size: many; J gene: TRBJ1-1; D gene: TRBD1; CDR3 DNA: TGTGCCAGTATCAAAGGGACAGGCCCACACACTGAAGCTTTCTTT; CDR3 protein: CASIKGTGPHTEAFF
V gene: TRBV6-2/TRBV6-3; clone size: few; J gene: TRBJ2-5; D gene: TRBD2; CDR3 DNA: TGTGCCAGCAGTTACTCGTTGGCGGGGGATCAAGAGACCCAGTACTTC; CDR3 protein: CASSYSLAGDQETQYF
V gene: TRBV6-1; clone size: many; J gene: TRBJ2-3; D gene: TRBD1; CDR3 DNA: TGTGCCAGCAGTCCGTATGCCGGGACAGGGGGTTACACAGATACGCAGTATTTT; CDR3 protein: CASSPYAGTGGYTDTQYF
V gene: TRBV19; clone size: many; J gene: TRBJ2-1; D gene: -; CDR3 DNA: TGTGCCACCGAAAGCGGGTCATCCTACAATGAGCAGTTCTTC; CDR3 protein: CATESGSSYNEQFF
V gene: TRBV15; clone size: few; J gene: TRBJ2-3; D gene: -; CDR3 DNA: TGTGCCACCAGCAGGGGTATAAGCACAGATACGCAGTATTTT; CDR3 protein: CATSRGISTDTQYF
V gene: TRBV10-3; clone size: -; J gene: TRBJ2-1; D gene: -; CDR3 DNA: TGTGCCACCCTAGACACTTACAATGAGCAGTTCTTC; CDR3 protein: CATLDTYNEQFF
V gene: TRBV7-9; clone size: -; J gene: TRBJ2-7; D gene: -; CDR3 DNA: TGTGCCAGCCTTTCTAGCCCGGGTATCGACGAGCAGTACTTC; CDR3 protein: CASLSSPGIDEQYF
V gene: TRBV5-1; clone size: few; J gene: TRBJ2-7; D gene: -; CDR3 DNA: TGCGCCAGCAGGGTTGACTCCTACGAGCAGTACTTC; CDR3 protein: CASRVDSYEQYF
V gene: TRBV7-7; clone size: many; J gene: TRBJ2-5; D gene: TRBD2; CDR3 DNA: TGTGCCAGCAGCTTAGCCCTCTCCCTAGCGGGGAGCAAAGAGACCCAGTACTTC; CDR3 protein: CASSLALSLAGSKETQYF
V gene: TRBV27; clone size: -; J gene: TRBJ2-5; D gene: -; CDR3 DNA: TGTGCCAGCAGCCCTATAGGAACAGCGCAAGAGACCCAGTACTTC; CDR3 protein: CASSPIGTAQETQYF
V gene: TRBV18; clone size: -; J gene: TRBJ2-1; D gene: TRBD1; CDR3 DNA: TGTGCCAGCTCAGTGACAGGGAGCAATGAGCAGTTCTTC; CDR3 protein: CASSVTGSNEQFF
V gene: TRBV27; clone size: -; J gene: TRBJ2-7; D gene: -; CDR3 DNA: TGTGCCAGCAGTTATGGCAGGGTAGGGGACGAGCAGTACTTC; CDR3 protein: CASSYGRVGDEQYF
V gene: TRBV2; clone size: few; J gene: TRBJ2-1; D gene: -; CDR3 DNA: TGTGCCAGCAGTGGGGGTGGGGGCCGGTCCTACAATGAGCAGTTCTTC; CDR3 protein: CASSGGGGRSYNEQFF
V gene: TRBV7-8; clone size: few; J gene: TRBJ2-2; D gene: -; CDR3 DNA: TGTGCCAGCAGCTTATTAACGGGGGGCGGGACCGGGGAGCTGTTTTTT; CDR3 protein: CASSLLTGGGTGELFF
V gene: TRBV4-1; clone size: -; J gene: TRBJ2-2; D gene: -; CDR3 DNA: TGCGCCAGCAGCCGTTTTGGGAACACCGGGGAGCTGTTTTTT; CDR3 protein: CASSRFGNTGELFF
V gene: TRBV9; clone size: many; J gene: TRBJ2-7; D gene: -; CDR3 DNA: TGTGCCAGCAGCGCAGCCGGGACTGCACCCTACGAGCAGTACTTC; CDR3 protein: CASSAAGTAPYEQYF
V gene: TRBV27; clone size: many; J gene: TRBJ2-7; D gene: -; CDR3 DNA: TGTGCCAGCAGTTCGGGGAGCTCCGAGCAGTACTTC; CDR3 protein: CASSSGSSEQYF
V gene: TRBV12-3/TRBV12-4; clone size: -; J gene: TRBJ2-3; D gene: TRBD2; CDR3 DNA: TGTGCCAGCAGCCTCGGACTAGCGGGGGGCCCCGGAGATACGCAGTATTTT; CDR3 protein: CASSLGLAGGPGDTQYF
V gene: TRBV11-1; clone size: -; J gene: TRBJ1-6; D gene: -; CDR3 DNA: TGTGCCAGCAGCTTAGGCCCCCTGAGGAATTCACCCCTCCACTTT; CDR3 protein: CASSLGPLRNSPLHF
V gene: TRBV20-1; clone size: -; J gene: TRBJ2-5; D gene: -; CDR3 DNA: TGCAGTGCTAGGGGAGGGGGCGGCGAGACCCAGTACTTC; CDR3 protein: CSARGGGGETQYF
V gene: TRBV4-1; clone size: -; J gene: TRBJ2-7; D gene: TRBD2; CDR3 DNA: TGCGCCAGCAGCTATTCTAGCGGGGGGACCTACGAGCAGTACTTC; CDR3 protein: CASSYSSGGTYEQYF
V gene: TRBV7-7; clone size: few; J gene: TRBJ2-1; D gene: TRBD2; CDR3 DNA: TGTGCCAGCAGCGATACACTAGCGGGGAACAATGAGCAGTTCTTC; CDR3 protein: CASSDTLAGNNEQFF
V gene: TRBV28; clone size: -; J gene: TRBJ1-5; D gene: TRBD1; CDR3 DNA: TGTGCCAGCAGCCCCGGGAGGGGGCTTGGCAATCAGCCCCAGCATTTT; CDR3 protein: CASSPGRGLGNQPQHF
V gene: TRBV28; clone size: -; J gene: TRBJ1-5; D gene: TRBD1; CDR3 DNA: TGTGCCAGCAGTTTAACGGCAGGGGGGCAGCCCCAGCATTTT; CDR3 protein: CASSLTAGGQPQHF
V gene: TRBV4-1; clone size: few; J gene: TRBJ2-5; D gene: TRBD2; CDR3 DNA: TGCGCCAGCAGCCCTCCTAGCGGAGAGACCCAGTACTTC; CDR3 protein: CASSPPSGETQYF
V gene: TRBV7-6; clone size: few; J gene: TRBJ2-5; D gene: TRBD1; CDR3 DNA: TGTGCCAGCAGCTTATGGACAGGGGGGATAGAGACCCAGTACTTC; CDR3 protein: CASSLWTGGIETQYF
V gene: TRBV7-2; clone size: few; J gene: TRBJ2-1; D gene: TRBD2; CDR3 DNA: TGTGCCAGCAGCTTACTAGCGGCAAGCTCCTACAATGAGCAGTTCTTC; CDR3 protein: CASSLLAASSYNEQFF
V gene: TRBV7-8; clone size: few; J gene: TRBJ2-3; D gene: TRBD2; CDR3 DNA: TGTGCCAGCAGTCTCTGGGGGGGGGTCCCGGGCACAGATACGCAGTATTTT; CDR3 protein: CASSLWGGVPGTDTQYF
V gene: TRBV12-3/TRBV12-4; clone size: few; J gene: TRBJ1-1; D gene: -; CDR3 DNA: TGTGCCAGCAGCCCGGGGGGCGCTGAAGCTTTCTTT; CDR3 protein: CASSPGGAEAFF
V gene: TRBV9; clone size: once; J gene: TRBJ1-6; D gene: -; CDR3 DNA: TGTGCCAGCAGCGCCGAGGGATTAGATAATTCACCCCTCCACTTT; CDR3 protein: CASSAEGLDNSPLHF
V gene: TRBV11-2; clone size: few; J gene: TRBJ1-1; D gene: -; CDR3 DNA: TGTGCCAGCAGCTTAGTCGGGTCAGGCGTGGACACTGAAGCTTTCTTT; CDR3 protein: CASSLVGSGVDTEAFF